These 3 T cell receptor beta chains were all obtained from the same sample, sequenced in a study of T-cell reconstitution after alpha-beta-depleted transplantation in children (dated by TCRdb to about 2016). Library preparation used PCR. Sequencing relied on an Illumina HiSeq 2500. TCR libraries were prepared with molecular barcoding, using unique molecular identifiers to normalize TCRbeta repertoire quantification. TCRdb trimmed public reads at Q25 via fastp, called clones via MiXCR and kept in-frame beta chains. Entries are consolidated by CDR3 protein sequence, retaining the most common genes and DNA. Recorded for this sample are just over 950,000 distinct CDR3 sequences; about 29% of them occurred a single time. Of the sample, over 25% is held by the ten largest clones. This specimen's treatment or condition label, interpreted: allogeneic hematopoietic cell transplantation with graft depleted of TCRalphabeta T cells and CD19 B cells.

The starting material was PBMCs, mostly from graft donor cells, obtained 360 days after TCRalphabeta/CD19-depleted stem cell transplant. These receptors were obtained from a boy under two years old who had a stem cell transplant for SCID, so the T cells may come from the graft donor.

This clonotype was found a few times. The rearrangement joins TRBV5-8 to TRBJ2-7, with D tentatively TRBD2 (5 bases). V was clipped by 5 bases and J by 3 bases, with 12 bases between them. This CDR3 has 13 amino acids. Germline CDR1 and CDR2: SGHTS and YDEGEE. The CDR3 region is CASRKPGFYEQYF. Written as DNA, the CDR3 is TGTGCCAGCAGGAAGCCGGGATTCTACGAGCAGTACTTC.

Turning to this clonotype: A much more abundant neighbour one base away suggests this may be a read error. The rearrangement joins TRBV27 to TRBJ2-1, with D perhaps matching TRBD1 or TRBD2 (6 bases each). This CDR3 is built from 15 residues. The germline V gene has CDR1 MNHEY and CDR2 SMNVEV (reference sequence). Here the CDR3 DNA reads TGTGCCAGCAGTTTTGGGGGGCTCCTTAACAATGAGCATTTCTTC. Translation gives CASSFGGLLNNEHFF.

The sample holds a few counts of this clonotype. The chain has TRBV5-1 and TRBJ2-4, with TRBD1 matching 7 bases. The CDR3 is 14 amino acids. With V trimmed by 3 bases and J by 8 bases, 8 bases remained unmatched. In germline, CDR1 is SGHRS, CDR2 YFSETQ. The CDR3 coding sequence is TGCGCCAGCAGCTCGGGACAGTGGGGAGACATTCAGTACTTC. It specifies CASSSGQWGDIQYF.